The rows below give T cell receptor beta chains drawn from one sample of a study of T cells after posttransplantation cyclophosphamide. Here immunoSEQ multiplex PCR was the method, and the copy in TCRdb shows in-frame clones only, minus some. The table records fewer than 10,000 clones, about 85% of them present only once. This specimen consisted of PBMCs, obtained after allogeneic stem cell transplant with posttransplant cyclophosphamide. The origin of the receptors is a female patient between 40 and 55 years old who received an allogeneic stem cell transplant from an unrelated donor, was CMV-positive, and had no GVHD. The graft donor may be the source of some T cells. Each CDR3 is given with its conserved first and last residue.

TRBV18	TRBJ1-2	CASSPGQGRTNYGYTF
TRBV5-1	TRBJ2-3	CASSYGQGTDTQYF
TRBV7-2	TRBJ1-2	CASSLLDWGSGGYTF
TRBV19	TRBJ1-1	CASSVQGIFTEAFF
TRBV10-1	TRBJ1-6	CASSEWTENSPLHF
TRBV19	TRBJ2-1	CASRRDRTPYREQFF
TRBV4-1	TRBJ2-1	CASSHRVEPYNEQFF
TRBV9	.	CASSVDGRGNSYEQYF
TRBV19	TRBJ2-2	CASRTSGGAGLFF
TRBV4-3	TRBJ1-2	CASSQDSWYGYTF
TRBV29-1	TRBJ1-1	CSVEVDLNTEAFF
TRBV29-1	TRBJ2-7	CSVKTDREFHEQYF
TRBV9	TRBJ2-7	CASRIRFQGYYEQYF
TRBV7-9	TRBJ2-3	CASSLRDYITSDTQYF